The clone carrying this T cell receptor beta chain was seen ten or more times. The target antigen is unknown. This sample stems from a study of T cell repertoires in cytomegalovirus infection. Study summary: Through public TCR beta signatures, both CMV infection and matching HLA type were indicated. Study results and caveats: The cumulative frequency of public TCR beta families distinguished individuals who carried CMV together with the relevant HLA.

The germline V gene encodes CDR1 SGHAT and CDR2 FQDESV (reference sequence). Trimming removed 2 bases from V and 7 bases from J, with 14 bases in between. CDR3 length equals 15 residues. TCRdb analysed the reads with MiXCR anew, one entry per CDR3 protein. The sample includes roughly 990,000 distinct CDR3 sequences, roughly 30% of them seen just once. This TCR derives from a human donor in good health (CMV status not recorded). Some clones in this sample may be carry-over from other donors' samples. The sequencing here drew on cultured CD8+ T cells from PBMCs, taken from culture after CMV antigen stimulation. The gene calls are TRBV11-1 and TRBJ1-4; D unresolved. The chain's CDR3 is CASSLNEASGEKLFF. The CDR3 DNA reads as TGTGCCAGCAGCTTAAATGAGGCCTCGGGTGAAAAACTGTTTTTT.